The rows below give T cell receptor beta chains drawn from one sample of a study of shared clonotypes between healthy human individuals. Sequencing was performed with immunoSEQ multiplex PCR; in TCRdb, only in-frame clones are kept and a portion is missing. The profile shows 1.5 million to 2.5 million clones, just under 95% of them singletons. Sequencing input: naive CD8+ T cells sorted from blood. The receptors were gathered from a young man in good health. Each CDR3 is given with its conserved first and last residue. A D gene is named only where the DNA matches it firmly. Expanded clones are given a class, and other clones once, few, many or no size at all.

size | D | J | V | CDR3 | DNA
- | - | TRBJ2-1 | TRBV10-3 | CAIRPVHTDEQFF | TGTGCCATCAGACCGGTCCATACAGATGAGCAGTTCTTC
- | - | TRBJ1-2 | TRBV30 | CAWSTGAYGYTF | TGTGCCTGGAGTACGGGTGCTTATGGCTACACCTTC
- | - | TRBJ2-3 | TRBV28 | CASSLVRSFTDTQYF | TGTGCCAGCAGTTTAGTACGGAGCTTCACAGATACGCAGTATTTT
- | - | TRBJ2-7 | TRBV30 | CAWRTSINEQYF | TGTGCCTGGAGGACCTCGATTAACGAGCAGTACTTC
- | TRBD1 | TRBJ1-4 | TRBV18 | CASSLTGEVGANEKLFF | TGTGCCAGCTCACTGACAGGGGAAGTAGGAGCTAATGAAAAACTGTTTTTT
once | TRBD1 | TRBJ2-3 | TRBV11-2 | CASSLGGRAKDTQYF | TGTGCCAGCAGCCTAGGGGGCAGGGCGAAAGATACGCAGTATTTT
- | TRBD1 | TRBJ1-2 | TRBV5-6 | CASRSDRGYGYTF | TGTGCCAGCAGGTCCGACAGGGGCTATGGCTACACCTTC
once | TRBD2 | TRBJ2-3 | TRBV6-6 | CASTSGVTDTQYF | TGTGCCAGCACTAGCGGGGTTACAGATACGCAGTATTTT
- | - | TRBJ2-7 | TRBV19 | CASSISTASLREQYF | TGTGCCAGTAGTATATCAACGGCGTCCCTACGAGAGCAGTACTTC
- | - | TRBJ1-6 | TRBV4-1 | CASSQGPDWNYNSPLHF | TGCGCCAGCAGCCAAGGTCCCGATTGGAACTATAATTCACCCCTCCACTTT
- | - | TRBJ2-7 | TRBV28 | CASSLSSEQYF | TGTGCCAGCAGTTTATCAAGCGAGCAGTACTTC
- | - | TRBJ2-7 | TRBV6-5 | CASSYLTGYEQYF | TGTGCCAGCAGTTACTTGACGGGCTACGAGCAGTACTTC
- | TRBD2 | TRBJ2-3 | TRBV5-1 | CASSTQPGLAGVDTQYF | TGCGCCAGCAGCACCCAACCGGGACTAGCGGGGGTAGATACGCAGTATTTT
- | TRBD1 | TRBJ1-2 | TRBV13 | CASSLTGGDGYTF | TGTGCCAGCAGTTTAACAGGGGGCGATGGCTACACCTTC